Sequencing of this TCR beta chain was carried out in a study of T cell responses to AZD1222 COVID-19 vaccine. Study-wide results and limits: No repertoire was sampled before or during the peak T cell response, only after it. Once two AZD1222 doses were given, Spike-specific TCR breadth and depth went up.

V shed 5 bases and J shed 5 bases, with 14 bases lying between them. This CDR3 region has 14 residues. Germline V gene sequence: CDR1 LNHDA, CDR2 SQIVND (reference sequence). The repertoire was sequenced with immunoSEQ multiplex PCR; TCRdb's copy has only in-frame clones and lacks some. The top ten hold 7.5% of the sample, which has 95,000 to 130,000 clones, roughly 90% seen once. Points on this clone: Its antigen is unknown.

The rearrangement joins TRBV19 to TRBJ2-3; D perhaps matches TRBD1 (7 bases). The sample here was peripheral blood, taken on day 0 of AZD1222 vaccination. The sequence derives from an adult in good health. DNA for the CDR3: TGTGCCAGTAGTGTGGAGGGGGCGGGAGATACGCAGTATTTT. The encoded protein is CASSVEGAGDTQYF.